This T cell receptor (beta chain) was recorded in a study of a mutant IDH1 vaccine in newly diagnosed glioma. Study context: Once 4-6 weeks had passed after radiotherapy alone, vaccination started, or it started with temozolomide cycles. Of treated patients, approximately 62% were men and approximately 40% women, averaging about 40 years. V12 took place at week 35, and V13 at week 47.

In regard to this clone: The antigen is not known.

This CDR3 has 13 amino acids. The germline gives CDR1 SNHLY, CDR2 FYNNEI. The ends lost 3 bases at V and 6 bases at J; junction bases unmatched: 3. Profiled with immunoSEQ multiplex PCR; TCRdb holds only in-frame clones, not every one. The profile shows about 48,000 clones, more than 60% of them singletons. Time point denoted: week 35, safety follow-up. The investigators gave 300 ug of mutant IDH1 20-mer peptide in each vaccine dose, together with topical imiquimod. Donors harbored newly found WHO grade 3 or 4 IDH1-mutant, ATRX-lost astrocytomas. This sample comprised PBMCs, obtained from a glioma patient whose treatment included an IDH1 peptide vaccine. This TCR was recovered from a man aged 35 to 55 with glioma. The chain has TRBV2 and TRBJ1-1, with 8 bases matching TRBD1. Here the CDR3 DNA reads TGTGCCAGCAGTGATTCGGACAGGGCTGAAGCTTTCTTT. Residues: CASSDSDRAEAFF.